This T cell receptor (beta chain) was captured by sequencing in a study of tumor and adjacent non-tumor tissue in lung cancer. For the study at large: The cohort had roughly 11 adenocarcinoma, a couple of squamous cell and 1 small cell patients.

Study-level results: Tumor TCR diversity, when higher, was linked to shorter survival. Significantly higher TCR diversity was found in tumor than normal lung. Normal lung showed higher cumulative top 100 clone frequency than tumor.

Three rounds of nested PCR, following a modified ARM-PCR protocol, produced the TCRbeta library. TCRdb re-derived calls from the multiplex PCR reads in MiXCR, one entry per CDR3 protein. This table has some 100,000 distinct CDR3 sequences, 65% appearing once. Concerning this clonotype: The target antigen is unknown.

This sample's RNA came from whole unsorted tissue. More than 3 cm separated this lung sample from the edge of the tumor. CDR1 is SGHTS and CDR2 is YDEGEE in the germline V gene. The V and J ends lost 0 bases and 10 bases respectively, with 11 bases between them. The CDR3 covers 13 residues. Sequenced input: distant non-tumor lung tissue. The receptor comes from a man under 40 with non-small cell lung cancer. The J gene is TRBJ2-1, the V gene TRBV5-8, with D tentatively TRBD1 (5 bases). In nucleotides, the CDR3 is TGTGCCAGCAGCTTGGGGGGCGCCCCCGAGCAGTTCTTC. Its protein product is CASSLGGAPEQFF.